These 25 T cell receptor beta chains were sequenced from one sample in a study of cytomegalovirus exposure and HLA in healthy donors. This table comes from immunoSEQ multiplex PCR, and its TCRdb copy is limited to in-frame clones, with some not included. The table lists roughly 48,000 clones, about 90% of them singletons. The sequencing sample was made of PBMCs. The receptors stem from a woman between 25 and 40 years old in good health and CMV-seronegative.

In its sample, this clone was seen a few times. CDR3 residues: CASSLVASGRRGQYF. The CDR3 region has the DNA TGTGCCAGCAGCTTGGTGGCTAGCGGGAGACGGGGCCAGTACTTC. V usage is TRBV5-5 and J usage is TRBJ2-5, with TRBD2 matching over 10 bases. This CDR3 is 15 amino acids long. After removal of 0 bases from V and 10 bases from J, the junction contained 9 bases not matched to a gene. Germline-derived CDR1 and CDR2 are SGHKS and YYEKEE (reference sequence).

J is TRBJ2-3 and V is TRBV6-4, with TRBD1 matching over 9 bases. V was pared by 0 bases and J by 9 bases, with 4 bases of the junction left unmatched. The CDR3 extends over 14 amino acids. Germline CDR1 is MRHNA and CDR2 is SNTAGT. The CDR3 reads CASSDSPDRGTQYF. The CDR3 region has the DNA TGTGCCAGCAGTGACTCTCCGGACAGGGGAACGCAGTATTTT.

This sequence joins TRBV29-1 and TRBJ2-7; 13 nucleotides align to TRBD2. The CDR3 is 15 residues long. Losses at the gene ends were 4 bases for V and 3 bases for J; bases not matched to a gene: 6. Per germline, CDR1 SQVTM and CDR2 ANQGSEA. The CDR3 nucleotides read TGCAGCGTTGGGGGGACTAGCGGGAACTTCTACGAGCAGTACTTC. Encoded protein: CSVGGTSGNFYEQYF.

The chain is built from TRBV25-1 and TRBJ2-1, with 8 positions matching TRBD1. V trimming: 5 bases; J trimming: 4 bases; junction bases outside the gene matches: 7. Germline lookup yields CDR1 MGHDK and CDR2 SYGVNS. The CDR3 spans 15 residues. The CDR3 region is CASSTGTGDYNEQFF. In DNA, the CDR3 is TGTGCCAGCAGTACTGGGACAGGAGATTACAATGAGCAGTTCTTC.

J is TRBJ2-3 and V is TRBV5-1; 7 bases map to TRBD2. This CDR3 has 14 amino acids. V dropped 2 bases and J dropped 1; count of bases not matched to a gene: 1. Per germline, CDR1 SGHRS and CDR2 YFSETQ. CDR3 in amino acids: CASSLAGRTDTQYF. The CDR3 DNA reads as TGCGCCAGCAGCTTAGCGGGGCGCACAGATACGCAGTATTTT. The whole variable domain, filled in from reference TRBV5-1 and TRBJ2-3, reads KAGVTQTPRYLIKTRGQQVTLSCSPISGHRSVSWYQQTPGQGLQFLFEYFSETQRNKGNFPGRFSGRQFSNSRSEMNVSTLELGDSALYLCASSLAGRTDTQYFGPGTRLTVL.

The CDR3 is CASSLAGRGQETQYF. The CDR3 DNA follows: TGCGCCAGCAGCTTGGCCGGCCGGGGACAAGAGACCCAGTACTTC. V gene TRBV5-1 combines with J gene TRBJ2-5; tentatively, D is TRBD2 (5 bases). The V end was cut by 0 bases, the J end by 2 bases, with 11 bases between. CDR3 length equals 15 residues. CDR1 SGHRS and CDR2 YFSETQ come from the germline V gene.

J is TRBJ2-1 and V is TRBV9; 12 nucleotides agree with TRBD2. The germline V gene has CDR1 SGDLS and CDR2 YYNGEE. Trimming cost V 2 bases and J 4 bases; bases outside gene matches: 1. This CDR3 comprises 15 residues. Here the CDR3 DNA reads TGTGCCAGCAGCGTCGGACTAGCGGGGTACAATGAGCAGTTCTTC. Its translation: CASSVGLAGYNEQFF.

The CDR3 is CASSSGASGRSSYEQYF. In DNA form, the CDR3 reads TGTGCCAGCAGTTCGGGGGCTAGCGGGAGGTCGAGCTACGAGCAGTACTTC. This chain joins TRBV28 and TRBJ2-7; 11 positions agree with TRBD2. J gave up 3 bases and V 4 bases, and 11 bases lay outside the gene matches. The CDR3 has 17 residues. CDR1 and CDR2 (germline): MDHEN, SYDVKM.

The V call is TRBV27, the J call TRBJ2-7, with D perhaps TRBD2 (6 bases). The CDR3 is 17 amino acids. Germline CDR1 reads MNHEY; CDR2 reads SMNVEV (reference sequence). With 5 bases removed from V and 1 base from J, the gap between germline ends came to 21 bases. The CDR3 reads CASSPLSSDPFSYEQYF. The CDR3 DNA sequence: TGTGCCAGCAGTCCCCTTTCTAGCGATCCCTTTTCCTACGAGCAGTACTTC.

The chain links TRBV11-2 to TRBJ2-5; 7 bases map to TRBD2. Trimming cost V 9 bases and J 2 bases; bases outside gene matches: 3. This CDR3 is built from 12 residues. Germline assignment: CDR1 SGHAT and CDR2 FQNNGV. This chain's CDR3 is CASLGGQETQYF. DNA for the CDR3: TGTGCCAGTTTGGGGGGGCAAGAGACCCAGTACTTC. Full variable domain (rest looked up from reference TRBV11-2 and TRBJ2-5): EAGVAQSPRYKIIEKRQSVAFWCNPISGHATLYWYQQILGQGPKLLIQFQNNGVVDDSQLPKDRFSAERLKGVDSTLKIQPAKLEDSAVYLCASLGGQETQYFGPGTRLLVL.

The gene calls are TRBV5-1 and TRBJ1-1; a possible D gene is TRBD1 (5 bases). CDR1 SGHRS and CDR2 YFSETQ come from the germline V gene. The CDR3 is 14 amino acids. V was cut by 0 bases and J by 3 bases, with 9 bases left in between. The CDR3 nucleotides are TGCGCCAGCAGCTTGGGGGGGAGGGACACTGAAGCTTTCTTT. Translated, it gives CASSLGGRDTEAFF.

The rearrangement links TRBV28 to TRBJ1-5, with D unresolved. CDR1 is MDHEN, CDR2 SYDVKM, per germline. The CDR3 length is 16 residues. The V and J ends lost 5 bases and 4 bases respectively, with 18 bases between them. CDR3 DNA sequence: TGTGCCAGCAGTGAAGAGGGAGGTGGAGGTAATCAGCCCCAGCATTTT. It yields the protein CASSEEGGGGNQPQHF.

This chain uses TRBV7-8 with TRBJ2-7; a possible D gene is TRBD1 (6 bases). Germline CDR1 reads SGHVS; CDR2 reads FQNEAQ. With 7 bases removed from V and 0 bases from J, the gap between germline ends came to 13 bases. This CDR3 spans 14 amino acids. For the CDR3, the DNA is TGTGCCAGCAAACAGGGTGGGAGCTCCTACGAGCAGTACTTC. Translated, it gives CASKQGGSSYEQYF.

The chain carries TRBV5-1 and TRBJ2-3, with D unclear. This CDR3 spans 17 amino acids. CDR1 and CDR2 from the germline V gene are SGHRS and YFSETQ. Deletions cut 4 bases from V and 0 bases from J, with 18 bases between. The CDR3 sequence is CASSRYRATKSTDTQYF. The CDR3 coding sequence is TGCGCCAGCAGCAGATACCGTGCTACCAAGAGCACAGATACGCAGTATTTT.

The chain couples TRBV28 to TRBJ1-3; D is possibly TRBD1 (5 bases). V was shortened by 7 bases and J by 3 bases, with 19 bases between the two germline ends. CDR3 length equals 16 residues. CDR1 MDHEN and CDR2 SYDVKM come from the germline V gene. CDR3 bases: TGTGCCAGCACTCTGGGGGGAACGTGGGTTGGAAACACCATATATTTT. This encodes CASTLGGTWVGNTIYF.

The rearrangement joins TRBV30 to TRBJ1-2; D remains ambiguous. Per the germline V gene, CDR1 is GTSNPN and CDR2 is SVGIG (reference sequence). There are 13 residues in the CDR3. V was pared by 1 base and J by 4 bases, with 10 bases between. In DNA, the CDR3 is TGTGCCTGGAGTGGCGGATTCGGCTATGGCTACACCTTC. Its protein product is CAWSGGFGYGYTF.

This chain joins TRBV6-6 and TRBJ2-3; D perhaps matches TRBD2 (6 bases). Germline CDR1 MNHNY, CDR2 SVGAGI (reference sequence). V was pared by 2 bases and J by 5 bases, with 8 bases between. CDR3 length equals 13 residues. CDR3 DNA sequence: TGTGCCAGCAGTTACGGGGGGAAAGATACGCAGTATTTT. This encodes CASSYGGKDTQYF.

This clone was detected once. V gene TRBV6-5 combines with J gene TRBJ2-7; 9 bases fit TRBD2. V shed 0 bases, J shed 2 bases, and the junction held 2 bases outside the gene matches. Germline CDR1 and CDR2: MNHEY and SVGAGI. This CDR3 is 15 amino acids long. CDR3 loop: CASSYSTSGTYEQYF. CDR3 nucleotides: TGTGCCAGCAGTTACTCGACTAGCGGCACCTACGAGCAGTACTTC.

The V call is TRBV27, the J call TRBJ2-7, with 10 bases matching TRBD2. After removal of 2 bases from V and 0 bases from J, the junction contained 10 bases not matched to a gene. This CDR3 spans 18 amino acids. Germline CDR1 is MNHEY and CDR2 is SMNVEV (reference sequence). The CDR3 DNA follows: TGTGCCAGCAGTTTAGGAGTTTGGACTAGCGGCAGCTCCTACGAGCAGTACTTC. Translating gives CASSLGVWTSGSSYEQYF.

The V gene is TRBV5-1, the J gene TRBJ2-5; 9 bases are a match to TRBD2. V shed 5 bases, J shed 0 bases, and the junction held 14 bases outside the gene matches. CDR3 size: 18 residues. Per germline, CDR1 SGHRS and CDR2 YFSETQ. The CDR3 coding sequence is TGCGCCAGCAGACCACCGGGACTAGCTTTGGGGAACCAAGAGACCCAGTACTTC. Encoded protein: CASRPPGLALGNQETQYF. Using reference TRBV5-1 and TRBJ2-5 for the parts outside the CDR3, the full variable domain is KAGVTQTPRYLIKTRGQQVTLSCSPISGHRSVSWYQQTPGQGLQFLFEYFSETQRNKGNFPGRFSGRQFSNSRSEMNVSTLELGDSALYLCASRPPGLALGNQETQYFGPGTRLLVL.

The chain combines TRBV6-5 with TRBJ2-1, with TRBD1 as a possible D gene (6 bases). The germline gives CDR1 MNHEY, CDR2 SVGAGI. Between the trimmed V and J ends, which lost 7 bases and 2 bases, there was a span of 12 bases. The CDR3 covers 14 residues. The CDR3 DNA sequence: TGTGCCAGCACCCCACAGGGTACCTACAATGAGCAGTTCTTC. It specifies CASTPQGTYNEQFF.

This clone was detected once. This chain uses TRBV29-1 with TRBJ2-7, with 10 bases lining up with TRBD1. Germline V gene lookup returns CDR1 SQVTM and CDR2 ANQGSEA. V shed 6 bases and J 6 bases; nucleotides not matched to a gene: 8. The CDR3 spans 13 residues. Written as DNA, the CDR3 is TGCAGCGTAGAGACAGGGGGCCTCTCCGAGCAGTACTTC. The encoded protein is CSVETGGLSEQYF.

V gene TRBV9 combines with J gene TRBJ2-1, with D uncertain. CDR3 size: 11 residues. Deletions cut 2 bases from V and 9 bases from J, with 6 bases between. CDR1 is SGDLS, CDR2 YYNGEE, per germline. CDR3 amino acids: CASSVSGEQFF. The CDR3 DNA is TGTGCCAGCAGCGTCTCCGGTGAGCAGTTCTTC.

The chain combines TRBV4-3 with TRBJ1-5, with unresolved D. Per germline, CDR1 LGHNA and CDR2 YSLEER. Trimming shortened V by 0 bases and J by 3 bases, and 6 bases separated the two germline ends. CDR3 length: 14 residues. The CDR3 sequence is CASSQDGYNQPQHF. DNA of the CDR3: TGCGCCAGCAGCCAAGACGGGTACAATCAGCCCCAGCATTTT.

This chain connects TRBV30 to TRBJ1-4, with TRBD1 matching 8 bases. V dropped 4 bases and J dropped 8; count of bases not matched to a gene: 12. The V gene's germline CDR1 is GTSNPN and CDR2 SVGIG (reference sequence). The CDR3 is 15 residues long. CDR3 DNA sequence: TGTGCCTGGACCGGGACAGGACTTCTTAAGGAAAAACTGTTTTTT. Protein product: CAWTGTGLLKEKLFF.